A single sample is the source of the 29 T cell receptor beta chains below, sequenced in a study of blood T cell repertoires in COVID-19. Generated by immunoSEQ multiplex PCR, the TCRdb table keeps only in-frame clones and is missing some. The table has about 270,000 clones, 80% to 90% seen once. The sequencing input was PBMCs or T cells enriched from blood (not recorded which). The receptors were sampled from a young woman with acute COVID-19.

The rearrangement links TRBV19 to TRBJ1-4, with D possibly matching TRBD1 (6 bases). The CDR3 covers 15 residues. Germline V CDR1 and CDR2: LNHDA, SQIVND (reference sequence). V was trimmed by 7 bases and J by 4 bases, leaving 16 bases between them. The CDR3 region has the DNA TGTGCCAGTACCAACTGGGACACAAGTAATGAAAAACTGTTTTTT. This encodes CASTNWDTSNEKLFF.

The chain links TRBV19 to TRBJ2-3; TRBD2 agrees at 12 bases. V lost 6 bases, J lost 5 bases, and 9 bases stayed unmatched. CDR1 is LNHDA, CDR2 SQIVND, per germline (reference sequence). The CDR3 extends over 16 amino acids. The CDR3, as DNA: TGTGCCAGTAGCCCTAGACTAGCGGGAGAAAAAGATACGCAGTATTTT. This sequence encodes CASSPRLAGEKDTQYF.

The chain is built from TRBV27 and TRBJ1-5, with D possibly being TRBD1 (6 bases). Germline assignment: CDR1 MNHEY and CDR2 SMNVEV (reference sequence). CDR3 size: 16 residues. V lost 0 bases to trimming and J lost 4 bases, with 13 bases between them. Here the CDR3 reads CASSLSGTRGNQPQHF. In DNA, the CDR3 is TGTGCCAGCAGTTTATCGGGGACAAGGGGAAATCAGCCCCAGCATTTT.

The chain joins TRBV6-5 to TRBJ1-1; TRBD1 matches 7 bases. From germline, CDR1 is MNHEY and CDR2 SVGAGI. The CDR3 runs 15 residues. V lost 5 bases, J lost 3 bases, and 9 bases stayed unmatched. As DNA, the CDR3 is TGTGCCAGCAGTCCAGGGGGATTGAGGGACACTGAAGCTTTCTTT. It specifies CASSPGGLRDTEAFF.

The chain is built from TRBV28 and TRBJ2-7; 10 bases align to TRBD1. The germline CDR1 and CDR2 sequences are MDHEN and SYDVKM. The CDR3 has 13 residues. V lost 4 bases and J lost 10; bases outside the gene matches: 7. CDR3: CASSWTGGTDQYF. The DNA for the CDR3 is TGTGCCAGCAGTTGGACAGGGGGGACGGATCAGTACTTC.

This clone was observed a single time. The chain combines TRBV7-2 with TRBJ2-7, with a possible D match to TRBD1 (6 bases). CDR1 is SGHTA and CDR2 is FQGNSA in the germline V gene. V was clipped by 4 bases and J by 3 bases, with 13 bases between them. This CDR3 is 14 amino acids long. CDR3 nucleotides: TGTGCCAGCAGCTCGGGGACACCCTTCTACGAGCAGTACTTC. As protein: CASSSGTPFYEQYF.

CDR3 sequence reads: CATSRTGSYEQYF. The CDR3 DNA follows: TGTGCCACCAGTCGGACAGGCTCCTACGAGCAGTACTTC. V is TRBV24-1 and J is TRBJ2-7; 7 nucleotides match TRBD1. Germline loops: CDR1 KGHDR, CDR2 SFDVKD. The CDR3 sequence is 13 residues long. V was clipped by 6 bases and J by 0 bases; unmatched bases: 1.

The chain joins TRBV28 to TRBJ1-2; D is perhaps TRBD1 (5 bases). The CDR3 extends over 13 amino acids. V lost 11 bases to trimming and J lost 2 bases, with 15 bases between them. In germline, CDR1 is MDHEN, CDR2 SYDVKM. CDR3: CAASQAQNYGYTF. CDR3 bases: TGTGCCGCCTCACAGGCCCAAAACTATGGCTACACCTTC.

The V call is TRBV30, the J call TRBJ2-2; TRBD2 matches at 10 bases. Germline lookup yields CDR1 GTSNPN and CDR2 SVGIG (reference sequence). J lost 0 bases, V lost 1 base, and 8 bases had no gene match. The CDR3 covers 18 residues. The CDR3 DNA reads TGTGCCTGGAGTGGTTCTAGCGGGAGCAAATCGAACACCGGGGAGCTGTTTTTT. The encoded protein is CAWSGSSGSKSNTGELFF.

In the case of this clone: Different DNA sequences within this sample yield the same CDR3. The rearrangement uses TRBV28 and TRBJ1-2; 9 nucleotides align to TRBD1. Germline V gene sequence: CDR1 MDHEN, CDR2 SYDVKM. The J segment lost 2 bases and the V segment lost 1 base, leaving 2 bases of the junction unmatched. This CDR3 region has 15 residues. CDR3 in amino acids: CASSLSGTGNYGYTF. CDR3 coding DNA: TGTGCCAGCAGTTTATCCGGGACAGGGAACTATGGCTACACCTTC.

The chain carries TRBV4-3 and TRBJ1-4; D is ambiguous. CDR3 length equals 13 residues. Trimming pared 0 bases from V and 8 bases from J, leaving 7 bases between. In germline, CDR1 is LGHNA, CDR2 YSLEER. CDR3 nucleotides: TGCGCCAGCAGCCAAGATACGGGGGAAAAACTGTTTTTT. Protein sequence: CASSQDTGEKLFF.

The rearrangement joins TRBV7-9 to TRBJ2-7, with 11 nucleotides matching TRBD2. CDR3 size: 17 residues. Germline V gives CDR1 SEHNR, CDR2 FQNEAQ (reference sequence). Trimming cost V 3 bases and J 0 bases; bases outside gene matches: 7. CDR3 in amino acids: CASSLGLAVLSSYEQYF. The CDR3 nucleotides are TGTGCCAGCAGCTTGGGACTAGCGGTTTTAAGCTCCTACGAGCAGTACTTC.

This rearrangement joins TRBV11-2 to TRBJ2-2; D not resolved. This CDR3 has 16 amino acids. The germline CDR1 and CDR2 sequences are SGHAT and FQNNGV. The V end was cut by 10 bases, the J end by 0 bases, with 18 bases between. The CDR3 region is CAIRRKWAPNTGELFF. DNA of the CDR3: TGTGCCATCCGGCGAAAGTGGGCGCCGAACACCGGGGAGCTGTTTTTT.

In regard to this clone: The same CDR3 also results from other DNA sequences found in this sample. The chain combines TRBV28 with TRBJ1-1; the match to TRBD1 covers 9 bases. V shed 8 bases, J shed 4 bases, and the junction held 5 bases outside the gene matches. Germline values: CDR1 MDHEN, CDR2 SYDVKM. The length of the CDR3 is 13 residues. CDR3 sequence: CASRLTGGTEAFF. In DNA form, the CDR3 reads TGTGCCAGCCGACTGACAGGGGGCACTGAAGCTTTCTTT.

This clone has a single count. The chain joins TRBV27 to TRBJ1-4, with 10 bases aligning to TRBD1. V lost 2 bases to trimming and J lost 7 bases; unmatched junction nucleotides: 1. The CDR3 is 14 amino acids. The germline V gene has CDR1 MNHEY and CDR2 SMNVEV (reference sequence). Here the CDR3 reads CASSLGTGAEKLFF. In DNA, the CDR3 is TGTGCCAGCAGTTTAGGGACAGGGGCTGAAAAACTGTTTTTT.

This chain links TRBV5-1 with TRBJ2-5, with 7 bases lining up with TRBD1. Germline V gene sequence: CDR1 SGHRS, CDR2 YFSETQ. CDR3 size: 13 residues. Trimming removed 6 bases from V and 5 bases from J; junction bases left unmatched: 7. The CDR3 region is CASMNRGMETQYF. For the CDR3, the DNA is TGCGCCAGCATGAACAGGGGAATGGAGACCCAGTACTTC.

The chain carries TRBV5-1 and TRBJ2-7; 10 positions agree with TRBD2. Per germline, CDR1 SGHRS and CDR2 YFSETQ. Trimming cost V 3 bases and J 6 bases; bases outside gene matches: 9. The CDR3 consists of 15 residues. In nucleotides, the CDR3 is TGCGCCAGCAGCTCAACAGCGGGAGGGCCGACCGAGCAGTACTTC. Encoded protein: CASSSTAGGPTEQYF.

The V and J genes are TRBV7-8 and TRBJ2-4; a possible D gene is TRBD1 (6 bases). CDR3 length: 13 residues. The V gene lost 0 bases and the J gene lost 11 bases, with 11 bases spanning the gap. Germline lookup yields CDR1 SGHVS and CDR2 FQNEAQ. This CDR3 is CASSLAGHDLQYF. The CDR3, as DNA: TGTGCCAGCAGCTTAGCGGGACACGACCTTCAGTACTTC.

This clone was picked up a small number of times. The chain uses TRBV11-3 and TRBJ2-1, with 7 bases identical to TRBD2. Germline V gene sequence: CDR1 SGHNT, CDR2 YENEEA. With V trimmed by 0 bases and J by 6 bases, 11 bases remained unmatched. The CDR3 has 17 amino acids. The DNA for the CDR3 is TGTGCCAGCAGCTTAGATCCTTCGGCGGGAGATTCCAATGAGCAGTTCTTC. Protein product: CASSLDPSAGDSNEQFF.

V usage is TRBV7-9 and J usage is TRBJ2-7; D is perhaps TRBD1 (6 bases). Trimming removed 5 bases from V and 0 bases from J, with 11 bases in between. Germline V CDR1 and CDR2: SEHNR, FQNEAQ (reference sequence). This CDR3 has 14 residues. The CDR3 DNA sequence: TGTGCCAGCAGCAACCGGGACAACTCCTACGAGCAGTACTTC. It yields the protein CASSNRDNSYEQYF.

The chain recombines TRBV5-6 with TRBJ2-1; D gene unclear. V was cut by 2 bases and J by 9 bases, with 15 bases left in between. CDR1 is SGHDT and CDR2 is YYEEEE in the germline V gene. This CDR3 has 14 residues. DNA for the CDR3: TGTGCCAGCAGCTTTGATTCACCCTTTAGTGAGCAGTTCTTC. Its protein product is CASSFDSPFSEQFF.

The chain combines TRBV29-1 with TRBJ2-2, with 8 bases aligning to TRBD1. CDR3 length: 14 residues. J was trimmed by 6 bases and V by 6 bases; bases with no gene match: 9. CDR1 and CDR2 (germline): SQVTM, ANQGSEA. Here the CDR3 reads CSVYGQGSPGELFF. In DNA form, the CDR3 reads TGCAGCGTCTACGGACAGGGCTCACCCGGGGAGCTGTTTTTT.

V and J are TRBV10-3 and TRBJ2-5; 9 bases map to TRBD2. V trimming: 0 bases; J trimming: 5 bases; junction bases outside the gene matches: 7. The germline gives CDR1 ENHRY, CDR2 SYGVKD. The CDR3 loop spans 16 amino acids. CDR3 in amino acids: CAISESEAGGRETQYF. CDR3 DNA: TGTGCCATCAGTGAGTCGGAAGCGGGAGGTCGGGAGACCCAGTACTTC.

The V gene is TRBV3-1 (or the pseudogene TRBV3-2), the J gene TRBJ2-3; 11 bases agree with TRBD2. Germline CDR1 LGHDT, CDR2 YNNKEL (reference sequence). CDR3 length: 20 residues. Germline trimming cut 4 bases from V and 0 bases from J; bases unmatched to any gene: 15. The CDR3 reads CASSLITGTSGTSSTDTQYF. Here the CDR3 DNA reads TGTGCCAGCAGCCTTATCACAGGGACTAGCGGTACTTCTAGCACAGATACGCAGTATTTT.

Remarks on this clone: Other DNA variants within this sample encode the same CDR3. The chain recombines TRBV9 with TRBJ2-7, with 9 bases fitting TRBD1. The CDR3 loop spans 15 amino acids. Per germline, CDR1 SGDLS and CDR2 YYNGEE. The V segment lost 0 bases and the J segment 4 bases; nucleotides outside the gene matches: 5. The CDR3 is CASSVGGTGSYEQYF. In DNA form, the CDR3 reads TGTGCCAGCAGCGTAGGGGGGACAGGGAGTTACGAGCAGTACTTC.

The chain has TRBV5-1 and TRBJ2-2, with 11 bases that match TRBD2. From germline, CDR1 is SGHRS and CDR2 YFSETQ. The CDR3 consists of 16 residues. V gave up 4 bases and J gave up 7 bases; unmatched junction bases: 9. The CDR3 is CASSLQLAGVDGELFF. CDR3 sequence (DNA): TGCGCCAGCAGCCTGCAACTAGCGGGAGTAGACGGGGAGCTGTTTTTT.

The rearrangement uses TRBV27 and TRBJ1-5; 9 positions agree with TRBD1. The CDR3 loop spans 17 amino acids. With V trimmed by 0 bases and J by 7 bases, 10 bases remained unmatched. Germline V gives CDR1 MNHEY, CDR2 SMNVEV (reference sequence). As DNA, the CDR3 is TGTGCCAGCAGTTTATCGGGGGTAACAGGGGGCGTACAGCCCCAGCATTTT. Translating gives CASSLSGVTGGVQPQHF.

The chain recombines TRBV6-5 with TRBJ2-7; a weak D match, TRBD2 (5 bases). V was clipped by 5 bases and J by 2 bases, with 16 bases between them. The CDR3 is 15 amino acids. Germline V gene lookup returns CDR1 MNHEY and CDR2 SVGAGI. In nucleotides, the CDR3 is TGTGCCAGCAGTAGGACTGGCCAAGGAGCCTACGAGCAGTACTTC. This sequence encodes CASSRTGQGAYEQYF.

This clone has a handful of counts. V gene TRBV5-6 combines with J gene TRBJ1-1, with 8 bases matching TRBD1. Germline CDR1 SGHDT, CDR2 YYEEEE. This CDR3 is built from 15 residues. The V and J ends lost 2 bases and 2 bases, in that order; junction bases with no gene match: 5. The CDR3, as DNA: TGTGCCAGCAGCTTCCCGACAGGGGCAAACACTGAAGCTTTCTTT. Its protein is CASSFPTGANTEAFF. The full variable domain, its missing parts supplied by reference TRBV5-6 and TRBJ1-1, is DAGVTQSPTHLIKTRGQQVTLRCSPKSGHDTVSWYQQALGQGPQFIFQYYEEEERQRGNFPDRFSGHQFPNYSSELNVNALLLGDSALYLCASSFPTGANTEAFFGQGTRLTVV.